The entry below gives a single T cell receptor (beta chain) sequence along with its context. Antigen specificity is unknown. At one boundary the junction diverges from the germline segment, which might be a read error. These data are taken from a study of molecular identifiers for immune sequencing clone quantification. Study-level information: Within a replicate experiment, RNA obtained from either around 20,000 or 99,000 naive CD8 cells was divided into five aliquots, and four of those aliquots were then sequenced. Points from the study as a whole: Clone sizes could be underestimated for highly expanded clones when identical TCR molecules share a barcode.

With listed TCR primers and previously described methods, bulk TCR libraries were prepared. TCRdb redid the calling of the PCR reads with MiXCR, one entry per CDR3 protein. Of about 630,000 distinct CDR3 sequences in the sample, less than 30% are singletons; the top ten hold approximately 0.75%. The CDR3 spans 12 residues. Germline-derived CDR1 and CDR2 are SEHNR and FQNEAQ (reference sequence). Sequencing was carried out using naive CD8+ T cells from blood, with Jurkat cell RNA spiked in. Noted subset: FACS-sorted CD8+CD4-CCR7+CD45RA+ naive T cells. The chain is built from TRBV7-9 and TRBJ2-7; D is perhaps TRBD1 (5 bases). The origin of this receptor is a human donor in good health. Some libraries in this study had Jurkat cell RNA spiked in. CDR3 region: CASSLAGYAQYF. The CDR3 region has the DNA TGTGCCAGCAGCTTGGCAGGGTACGCGCAGTACTTC.